A single T cell receptor (beta chain) is shown here with its context. TCRdb's copy holds only in-frame clones and misses some; the assay was immunoSEQ multiplex PCR. The sample lists some 240,000 clones, about 90% seen once, with roughly 3.5% in the top ten. This record belongs to a study of blood T cell repertoires in COVID-19. Trimming cost V 3 bases and J 1 base, with 11 bases left between them. This CDR3 is 15 amino acids long. CDR1 and CDR2 from the germline V gene are LGHDT and YNNKEL (reference sequence). This TCR was recovered from a woman aged 40 to 49 with acute COVID-19. The rearrangement uses TRBV3-1 (or the pseudogene TRBV3-2) and TRBJ2-3, with D tentatively TRBD2 (5 bases). Sequenced material: PBMCs or T cells enriched from blood (not recorded which). CDR3 sequence reads: CASSQSGAGTDTQYF. The CDR3 DNA reads as TGTGCCAGCAGCCAGAGCGGAGCGGGCACAGATACGCAGTATTTT.